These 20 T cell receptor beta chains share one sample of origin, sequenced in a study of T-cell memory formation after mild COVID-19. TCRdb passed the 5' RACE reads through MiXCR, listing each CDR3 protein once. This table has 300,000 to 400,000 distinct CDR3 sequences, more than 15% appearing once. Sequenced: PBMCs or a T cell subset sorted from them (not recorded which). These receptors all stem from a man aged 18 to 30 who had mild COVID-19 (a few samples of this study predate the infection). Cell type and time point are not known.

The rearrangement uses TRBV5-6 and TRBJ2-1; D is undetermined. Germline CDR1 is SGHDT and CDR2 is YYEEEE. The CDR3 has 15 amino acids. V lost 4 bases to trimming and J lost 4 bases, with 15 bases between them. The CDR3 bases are TGTGCCAGCAGCCCTCCCGACCGCCCGTACAATGAGCAGTTCTTC. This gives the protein CASSPPDRPYNEQFF.

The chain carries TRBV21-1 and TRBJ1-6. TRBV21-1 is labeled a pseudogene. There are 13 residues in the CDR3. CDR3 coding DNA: TGTGCCAGCAGCATGCGGCAGGAGTCACCCCTCCACTTT. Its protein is CASSMRQESPLHF.

The CDR3 bases are TGTGCCAGCAGTGTGGACAAGACTAATTCACCCCTCCACTTT. Its translation: CASSVDKTNSPLHF. The chain links TRBV6-1 to TRBJ1-6; weak D call: TRBD1 (5 bases). The CDR3 is made up of 14 amino acids. Trimming removed 4 bases at V and 6 bases at J, with 10 bases between. Germline V lookup: CDR1 MNHNS, CDR2 SASEGT.

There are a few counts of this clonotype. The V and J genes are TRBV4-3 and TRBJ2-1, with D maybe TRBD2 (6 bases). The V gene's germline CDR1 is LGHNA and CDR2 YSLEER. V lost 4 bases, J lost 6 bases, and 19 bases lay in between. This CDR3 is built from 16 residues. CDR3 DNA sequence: TGCGCCAGCAGCCCCCTAACCCCTCGGGGGAGCAATGAGCAGTTCTTC. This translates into CASSPLTPRGSNEQFF.

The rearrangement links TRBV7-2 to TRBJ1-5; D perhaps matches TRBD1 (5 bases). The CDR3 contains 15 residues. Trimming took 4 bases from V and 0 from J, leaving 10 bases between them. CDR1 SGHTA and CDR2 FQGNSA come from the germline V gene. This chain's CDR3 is CASSSRGYSNQPQHF. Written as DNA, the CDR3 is TGTGCCAGCAGCTCAAGGGGATATAGCAATCAGCCCCAGCATTTT.

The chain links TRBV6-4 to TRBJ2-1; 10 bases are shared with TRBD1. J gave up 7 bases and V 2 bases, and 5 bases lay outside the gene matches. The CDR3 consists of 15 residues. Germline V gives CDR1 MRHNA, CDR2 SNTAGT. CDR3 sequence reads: CASSDGRDRGNEQFF. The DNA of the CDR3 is TGTGCCAGCAGTGACGGGCGGGACAGGGGAAATGAGCAGTTCTTC.

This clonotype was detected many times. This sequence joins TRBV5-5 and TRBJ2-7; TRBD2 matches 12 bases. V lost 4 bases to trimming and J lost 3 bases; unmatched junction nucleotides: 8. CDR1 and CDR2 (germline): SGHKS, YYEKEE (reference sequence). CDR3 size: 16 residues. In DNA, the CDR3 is TGTGCCAGCAGCCTGACCCGGACTAGCGGGGTCTACGAGCAGTACTTC. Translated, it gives CASSLTRTSGVYEQYF.

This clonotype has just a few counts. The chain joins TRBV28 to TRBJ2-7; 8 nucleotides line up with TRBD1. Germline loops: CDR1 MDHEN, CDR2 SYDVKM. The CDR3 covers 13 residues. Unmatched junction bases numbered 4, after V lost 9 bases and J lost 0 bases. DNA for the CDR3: TGTGCCAGTTCAGGGGGCAGCTCCTACGAGCAGTACGTC. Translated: CASSGGSSYEQYV.

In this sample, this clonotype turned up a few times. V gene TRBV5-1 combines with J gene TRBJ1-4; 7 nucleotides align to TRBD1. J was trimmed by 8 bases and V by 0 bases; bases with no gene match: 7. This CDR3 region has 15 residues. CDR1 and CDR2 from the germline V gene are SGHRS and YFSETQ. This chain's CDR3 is CASSLAATGPEKLFF. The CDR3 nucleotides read TGCGCCAGCAGCTTGGCCGCGACAGGGCCAGAAAAACTGTTTTTT.

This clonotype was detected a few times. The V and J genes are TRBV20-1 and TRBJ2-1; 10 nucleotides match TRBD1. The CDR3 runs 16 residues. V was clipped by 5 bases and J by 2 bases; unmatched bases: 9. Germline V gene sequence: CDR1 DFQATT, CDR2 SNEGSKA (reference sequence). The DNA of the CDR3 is TGCAGTGCTCGAGGGACAGGGGTTGGGGCCTACAATGAGCAGTTCTTC. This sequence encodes CSARGTGVGAYNEQFF.

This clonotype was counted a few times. Here the CDR3 DNA reads TGCGCCAGCAGCCAAGAAGCGGGGGGAGGGTCCCAGTACTTC. It specifies CASSQEAGGGSQYF. The chain joins TRBV4-3 to TRBJ2-5; 9 positions match TRBD2. This CDR3 region has 14 residues. Germline lookup yields CDR1 LGHNA and CDR2 YSLEER. V lost 0 bases and J lost 9; bases outside the gene matches: 5.

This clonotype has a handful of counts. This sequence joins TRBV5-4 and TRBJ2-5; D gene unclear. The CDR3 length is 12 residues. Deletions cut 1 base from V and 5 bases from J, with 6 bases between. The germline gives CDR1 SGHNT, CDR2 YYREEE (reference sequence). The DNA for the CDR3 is TGTGCCAGCAGCTTGAATTGGGAGACCCAGTACTTC. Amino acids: CASSLNWETQYF.

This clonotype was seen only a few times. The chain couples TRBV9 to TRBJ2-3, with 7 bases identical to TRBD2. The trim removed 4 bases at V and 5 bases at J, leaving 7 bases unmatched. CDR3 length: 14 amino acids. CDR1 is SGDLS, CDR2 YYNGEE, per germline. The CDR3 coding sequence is TGTGCCAGCAGCCCCGGGACTATGTTAGATACGCAGTATTTT. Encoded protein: CASSPGTMLDTQYF.

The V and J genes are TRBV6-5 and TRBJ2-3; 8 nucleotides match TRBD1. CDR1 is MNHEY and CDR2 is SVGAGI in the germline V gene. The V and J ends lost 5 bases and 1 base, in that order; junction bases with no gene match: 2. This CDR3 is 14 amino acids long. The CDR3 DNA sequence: TGTGCCAGCAGTAAGGGACAGGGCACAGATACGCAGTATTTT. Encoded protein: CASSKGQGTDTQYF.

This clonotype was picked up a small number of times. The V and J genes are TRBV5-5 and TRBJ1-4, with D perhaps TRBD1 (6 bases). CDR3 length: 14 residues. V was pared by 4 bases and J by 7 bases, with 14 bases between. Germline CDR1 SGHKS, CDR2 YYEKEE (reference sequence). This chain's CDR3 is CASSRSGEGEKLFF. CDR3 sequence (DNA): TGTGCCAGCAGCAGATCAGGGGAAGGTGAAAAACTGTTTTTT.

The CDR3 coding sequence is TGTGCCAGCAGCTTCCACCAGGGGGACGAGCAGTACGTC. Amino acid sequence: CASSFHQGDEQYV. The gene calls are TRBV7-9 and TRBJ2-7, with 7 bases fitting TRBD1. The CDR3 sequence is 13 residues long. The germline CDR1 and CDR2 sequences are SEHNR and FQNEAQ (reference sequence). Trimming at V came to 3 bases and at J to 5 bases, leaving 4 bases not matched to a gene.

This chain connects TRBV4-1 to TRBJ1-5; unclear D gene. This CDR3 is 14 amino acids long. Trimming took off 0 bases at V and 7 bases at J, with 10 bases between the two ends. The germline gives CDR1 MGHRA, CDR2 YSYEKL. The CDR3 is CASSQEGGYQPQHF. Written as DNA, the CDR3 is TGCGCCAGCAGCCAAGAAGGTGGGTACCAGCCCCAGCATTTT.

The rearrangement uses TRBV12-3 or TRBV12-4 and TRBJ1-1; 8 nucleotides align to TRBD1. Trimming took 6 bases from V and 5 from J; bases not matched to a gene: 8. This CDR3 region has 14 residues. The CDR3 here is CASSPGGAGTEAFF. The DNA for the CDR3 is TGTGCCAGCAGCCCAGGGGGCGCCGGTACTGAAGCTTTCTTT.

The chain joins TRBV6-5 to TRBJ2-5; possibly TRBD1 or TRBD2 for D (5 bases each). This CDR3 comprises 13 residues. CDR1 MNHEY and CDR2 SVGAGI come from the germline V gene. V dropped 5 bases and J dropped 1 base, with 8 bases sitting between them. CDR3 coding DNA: TGTGCCAGCAGTCGGGACCTCCAAGAGACCCAGTACTTC. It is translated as CASSRDLQETQYF.

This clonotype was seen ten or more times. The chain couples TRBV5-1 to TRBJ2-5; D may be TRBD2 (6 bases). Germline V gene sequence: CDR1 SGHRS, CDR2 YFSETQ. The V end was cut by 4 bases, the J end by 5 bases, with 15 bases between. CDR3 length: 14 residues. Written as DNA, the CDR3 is TGCGCCAGCAGCGCGGGACGGTGGGGGGAGACCCAGTACTTC. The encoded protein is CASSAGRWGETQYF.